One sample yielded the 13 T cell receptor beta chains listed below, sequenced in a study of T cell repertoires in cytomegalovirus infection. MiXCR, run by TCRdb on the reads, gives a single entry per CDR3 protein. The sample includes 400,000 or so distinct CDR3 sequences, roughly a third of them seen just once. The sample was PBMCs. These receptors originate from a human donor in good health (CMV status not recorded). Some clones in this sample may be carry-over from other donors' samples.

Turning to this clonotype: A junction end diverges from the germline sequence, so it may reflect a read error. The V and J genes are TRBV6-2 or TRBV6-3 and TRBJ2-1, with 7 bases matching TRBD2. This CDR3 is built from 13 residues. Germline loops: CDR1 MNHEY, CDR2 SVGEGT. CDR3 DNA sequence: TGTTCCAGCTATTCGACTAGCCTTGACGAGCAGTTCTTC. Its translation: CSSYSTSLDEQFF.

The chain employs TRBV6-1 and TRBJ2-5, with 9 bases aligning to TRBD1. V shed 7 bases and J 4 bases; nucleotides not matched to a gene: 13. The CDR3 runs to 16 residues. Germline lookup yields CDR1 MNHNS and CDR2 SASEGT. This CDR3 reads CASKKTGGNLGETQYF. The CDR3 DNA reads TGTGCCAGCAAAAAGACAGGGGGAAATTTGGGAGAGACCCAGTACTTC.

This clonotype was seen repeatedly, ten times or more. The chain combines TRBV7-9 with TRBJ1-1, with 10 bases that match TRBD1. V lost 5 bases and J lost 3; bases outside the gene matches: 9. CDR1 and CDR2 from the germline V gene are SEHNR and FQNEAQ (reference sequence). This CDR3 has 16 amino acids. CDR3 loop: CASSEPGQGFHTEAFF. In nucleotides, the CDR3 is TGTGCCAGCAGCGAGCCGGGACAGGGGTTTCACACTGAAGCTTTCTTT.

This clonotype was seen once. This rearrangement joins TRBV20-1 to TRBJ1-5; 7 nucleotides align to TRBD1. J lost 2 bases, V lost 1 base, and 14 bases had no gene match. This CDR3 has 18 residues. Germline V gene sequence: CDR1 DFQATT, CDR2 SNEGSKA (reference sequence). CDR3 coding DNA: TGCAGTGCTAGAGGGGCCCAGGGGGGTTTATTAGGCAATCAGCCCCAGCATTTT. It is translated as CSARGAQGGLLGNQPQHF.

The chain combines TRBV28 with TRBJ2-2; a weak D match, TRBD1 (6 bases). Germline loops: CDR1 MDHEN, CDR2 SYDVKM. Trimming took off 9 bases at V and 5 bases at J, with 16 bases between the two ends. This CDR3 region has 14 residues. The CDR3 sequence is CASQGSPSTGELFF. CDR3 coding DNA: TGTGCCAGTCAGGGGTCACCGTCGACCGGGGAGCTGTTTTTT.

The rearrangement uses TRBV12-3 or TRBV12-4 and TRBJ1-2, with TRBD1 as a possible D gene (5 bases). This CDR3 has 15 amino acids. Trimming left V 5 bases short and J 1 base short, with 14 bases between. Written as DNA, the CDR3 is TGTGCCAGCAGTAAAGGGGAAGGAGGTAACTATGGCTACACCTTC. Translated: CASSKGEGGNYGYTF.

This clonotype was seen more than once but under ten times. The chain joins TRBV19 to TRBJ1-1; tentative D call: TRBD1 (5 bases). This CDR3 has 13 amino acids. Germline CDR1 and CDR2: LNHDA and SQIVND (reference sequence). The V end was cut by 5 bases, the J end by 7 bases, with 14 bases between. The CDR3 sequence: CASSSHGGFEAFF. The CDR3 DNA sequence: TGTGCCAGTAGTTCCCATGGGGGGTTTGAAGCTTTCTTT.

In this sample, this clonotype turned up many times. The V and J genes are TRBV11-2 and TRBJ2-7; 7 bases align to TRBD1. Trimming took 5 bases from V and 1 from J; bases not matched to a gene: 2. CDR3 length equals 13 residues. In germline, CDR1 is SGHAT, CDR2 FQNNGV. This CDR3 reads CASSDRVSYEQYF. Written as DNA, the CDR3 is TGTGCCAGCAGCGACAGGGTTTCCTACGAGCAGTACTTC.

In this sample, this clonotype turned up many times. J is TRBJ2-1 and V is TRBV7-2, with 10 bases that match TRBD2. J lost 9 bases, V lost 0 bases, and 11 bases had no gene match. CDR1 and CDR2 from the germline V gene are SGHTA and FQGNSA. The CDR3 has 17 amino acids. The CDR3: CASSLAQAGGPKGEQFF. For the CDR3, the DNA is TGTGCCAGCAGCTTAGCCCAAGCGGGGGGGCCTAAAGGTGAGCAGTTCTTC. Full variable domain (remainder filled in from reference TRBV7-2 and TRBJ2-1): GAGVSQSPSNKVTEKGKDVELRCDPISGHTALYWYRQSLGQGLEFLIYFQGNSAPDKSGLPSDRFSAERTGGSVSTLTIQRTQQEDSAVYLCASSLAQAGGPKGEQFFGPGTRLTVL.

Concerning this clonotype: A much bigger clone sits one base away, suggesting this may be a read error. This chain uses TRBV7-2 with TRBJ2-1; tentatively, D is TRBD1 (6 bases). The CDR3 spans 12 residues. Germline V gene sequence: CDR1 SGHTA, CDR2 FQGNSA. The CDR3 DNA reads as TGTGCCAGCAGCTTAGACTCCGGACAGTTGTTATTC. Amino acids: CASSLDSGQLLF.

The J gene is TRBJ1-2, the V gene TRBV6-5; 8 bases are a match to TRBD1. The CDR3 consists of 14 residues. Germline V gene lookup returns CDR1 MNHEY and CDR2 SVGAGI. V shed 2 bases and J 6 bases; nucleotides not matched to a gene: 5. The CDR3 reads CASSYTTGGNGYTF. In DNA, the CDR3 is TGTGCCAGCAGTTACACCACAGGGGGAAATGGCTACACCTTC.

Worth noting for this clonotype: Its ends do not fully match the called genes, so a read error is possible. The V gene is TRBV7-2, the J gene TRBJ1-6; 7 nucleotides match TRBD1. There are 17 residues in the CDR3. CDR1 and CDR2 (germline): SGHTA, FQGNSA. The CDR3 DNA reads as TGTGCCAGCATCTTAAAGGGGGCGCTTTCCTATAATTCACCCCTCCCCTTT. It is translated as CASILKGALSYNSPLPF.

The rearrangement uses TRBV6-1 and TRBJ1-1; weak D call: TRBD1 (5 bases). The CDR3 is made up of 13 amino acids. Germline V CDR1 and CDR2: MNHNS, SASEGT. Deletions cut 3 bases from V and 1 base from J, with 6 bases between. For the CDR3, the DNA is TGTGCCAGCAGTGAGGACAAGAACACTGAAGCTTTCTTT. Translation: CASSEDKNTEAFF.